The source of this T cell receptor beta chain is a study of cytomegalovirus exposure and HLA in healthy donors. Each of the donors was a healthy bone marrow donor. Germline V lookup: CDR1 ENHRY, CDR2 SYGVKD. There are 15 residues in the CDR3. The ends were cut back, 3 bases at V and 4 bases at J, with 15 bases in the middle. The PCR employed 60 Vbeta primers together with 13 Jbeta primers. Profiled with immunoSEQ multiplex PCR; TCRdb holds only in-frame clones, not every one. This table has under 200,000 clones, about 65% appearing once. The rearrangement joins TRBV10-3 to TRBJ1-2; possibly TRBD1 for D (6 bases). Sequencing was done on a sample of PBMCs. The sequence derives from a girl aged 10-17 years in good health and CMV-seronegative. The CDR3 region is CAISEGVGAAYGYTF. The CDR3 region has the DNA TGTGCCATCAGTGAAGGGGTGGGGGCCGCCTATGGCTACACCTTC.